The 28 T cell receptor beta chains presented below share a single source sample, sequenced in a study of T cell repertoires in cytomegalovirus infection. Their antigen targets remain unknown. Each CDR3 protein is one row after TCRdb ran MiXCR on the reads. Among about 830,000 distinct CDR3 sequences listed, 30% to 35% were seen once. The sequencing used cultured CD8+ T cells from PBMCs, collected from culture after CMV antigen stimulation. These receptors all come from a human donor in good health (CMV status not recorded). Some clones in this sample may be carry-over from other donors' samples.

The chain joins TRBV14 to TRBJ1-1, with a possible D match to TRBD1 (6 bases). The CDR3 spans 16 residues. V gave up 4 bases and J gave up 1 base, with 16 bases separating them. Per the germline V gene, CDR1 is SGHDN and CDR2 is FVKESK. Written as DNA, the CDR3 is TGTGCCAGCAGCCGCCGAATGGGGGGCGCGAACACTGAAGCTTTCTTT. This encodes CASSRRMGGANTEAFF.

This chain joins TRBV7-8 and TRBJ2-7; possible D gene TRBD1, 5 bases. Germline V CDR1 and CDR2: SGHVS, FQNEAQ. The V gene lost 4 bases and the J gene lost 6 bases, with 13 bases spanning the gap. The CDR3 has 13 amino acids. The CDR3 region has the DNA TGTGCCAGCAGCTGGAACTTGGGGCCCGAGCAGTACTTC. Residues: CASSWNLGPEQYF. Combining the CDR3 with reference TRBV7-8 and TRBJ2-7 gives the whole variable domain GAGVSQSPRYKVAKRGQDVALRCDPISGHVSLFWYQQALGQGPEFLTYFQNEAQLDKSGLPSDRFFAERPEGSVSTLKIQRTQQEDSAVYLCASSWNLGPEQYFGPGTRLTVT.

This clonotype was recorded many times. The CDR3 reads CASSHYPDGGPYEQYF. Written as DNA, the CDR3 is TGTGCCAGCAGCCATTACCCCGATGGTGGTCCCTACGAGCAGTACTTC. V gene TRBV7-6 combines with J gene TRBJ2-7; D unclear. Germline V CDR1 and CDR2: SGHVS, FNYEAQ. This CDR3 contains 16 residues. V was cut by 5 bases and J by 2 bases, with 19 bases left in between.

Comments on this clonotype: No conserved phenylalanine or tryptophan is present at the end of the CDR3, so a read error is the likely explanation. CDR3 amino acids: CARKTNPQSPDTQYS. In nucleotides, the CDR3 is TGTGCCAGGAAGACCAACCCGCAATCCCCAGATACGCAGTATTCT. This chain joins TRBV2 and TRBJ2-3; D uncertain. The CDR3 runs to 15 residues. Germline V gene lookup returns CDR1 SNHLY and CDR2 FYNNEI. Trimming shortened V by 9 bases and J by 4 bases, and 20 bases separated the two germline ends.

V gene TRBV5-1 combines with J gene TRBJ1-1; 7 positions agree with TRBD1. Germline trimming cut 4 bases from V and 5 bases from J; bases unmatched to any gene: 8. The germline gives CDR1 SGHRS, CDR2 YFSETQ. The CDR3 is 14 residues long. As DNA, the CDR3 is TGCGCCAGCAGCCTTACAGGGGTGGAGACTGAAGCTTTCTTT. Amino acid sequence: CASSLTGVETEAFF. Complete variable domain (other parts from reference TRBV5-1 and TRBJ1-1): KAGVTQTPRYLIKTRGQQVTLSCSPISGHRSVSWYQQTPGQGLQFLFEYFSETQRNKGNFPGRFSGRQFSNSRSEMNVSTLELGDSALYLCASSLTGVETEAFFGQGTRLTVV.

V gene TRBV7-2 combines with J gene TRBJ2-7; 7 nucleotides line up with TRBD1. Germline CDR1 reads SGHTA; CDR2 reads FQGNSA. The CDR3 is 14 amino acids. The V and J ends lost 4 bases and 2 bases, in that order; junction bases with no gene match: 5. DNA of the CDR3: TGTGCCAGCAGCTCCATGAGGGGGCCCTACGAGCAGTACGTC. Translation: CASSSMRGPYEQYV.

The sample holds many counts of this clonotype. V and J are TRBV7-2 and TRBJ2-2; tentative D call: TRBD1 (6 bases). Trimming left V 4 bases short and J 3 bases short, with 15 bases between. The germline V gene has CDR1 SGHTA and CDR2 FQGNSA. CDR3 length equals 16 residues. In DNA form, the CDR3 reads TGTGCCAGCAGCTCAGACGGGACACTACACACCGGGGAGCTGTTTTTT. It codes for CASSSDGTLHTGELFF.

The V and J genes are TRBV7-3 and TRBJ1-1, with D unresolved. The germline V and J ends were trimmed by 1 base and 8 bases, with 20 bases remaining between them. The CDR3 covers 16 residues. From germline, CDR1 is SGHTA and CDR2 FQGTGA. CDR3 bases: TGTGCCAGCAGCTTAATCCGTCGGGGTCTTAAGGCGGAAGCTTTCTTT. Translating gives CASSLIRRGLKAEAFF. The complete variable domain, with remaining parts taken from reference TRBV7-3 and TRBJ1-1, reads GAGVSQTPSNKVTEKGKYVELRCDPISGHTALYWYRQSLGQGPEFLIYFQGTGAADDSGLPNDRFFAVRPEGSVSTLKIQRTERGDSAVYLCASSLIRRGLKAEAFFGQGTRLTVV.

This clonotype was seen more than once but under ten times. The gene calls are TRBV10-3 and TRBJ1-2; maybe TRBD1 (6 bases). The CDR3 sequence is 12 residues long. The V and J ends lost 7 bases and 6 bases respectively, with 12 bases between them. In germline, CDR1 is ENHRY, CDR2 SYGVKD. CDR3 nucleotides: TGTGCCATCAAGGGGGGGAGGGATGGCTACACCTTC. Translating gives CAIKGGRDGYTF.

This chain connects TRBV7-6 to TRBJ1-3; D is perhaps TRBD1 (6 bases). Germline lookup yields CDR1 SGHVS and CDR2 FNYEAQ. Between the trimmed V and J ends, which lost 6 bases and 0 bases, there was a span of 12 bases. This CDR3 comprises 15 residues. CDR3 sequence (DNA): TGTGCCAGCAGTGCACGGGACATCTCTGGAAACACCATATATTTT. Translating gives CASSARDISGNTIYF.

This clonotype was observed once. The CDR3 DNA follows: TGTGCCAGCAGCTTAGCGGTTGACTCCGCCAAAAACATTCAGTACTTC. This encodes CASSLAVDSAKNIQYF. This rearrangement joins TRBV7-6 to TRBJ2-4; D is unclear. This CDR3 has 16 residues. V lost 0 bases and J lost 1, with 10 bases in between. Germline assignment: CDR1 SGHVS and CDR2 FNYEAQ.

The chain couples TRBV27 to TRBJ2-5, with 8 bases matching TRBD2. The CDR3 loop spans 17 amino acids. Trimming took 6 bases from V and 7 from J; bases not matched to a gene: 19. Germline CDR1 and CDR2: MNHEY and SMNVEV (reference sequence). The CDR3 bases are TGTGCCAGCAGCTTTATCTTTCCGGGGGAGCGGGAGAGGACCCAGTACTTC. This codes for CASSFIFPGERERTQYF.

This clonotype was detected ten times or more. A junction end diverges from the germline sequence, so it may reflect a read error. The chain couples TRBV7-7 to TRBJ2-2, with a possible D match to TRBD2 (6 bases). The CDR3 length is 16 residues. Germline CDR1 reads SSHAT; CDR2 reads FNYEAQ (reference sequence). CDR3 amino acids: CASSLAAGSNTGELFF. The DNA of the CDR3 is TGTGCTAGCAGCTTAGCGGCCGGATCGAACACCGGGGAGCTGTTTTTT.

V is TRBV5-4 and J is TRBJ2-7, with a tentative D call TRBD2 (7 bases). Germline loops: CDR1 SGHNT, CDR2 YYREEE (reference sequence). Trimming cost V 1 base and J 0 bases, with 11 bases left between them. This CDR3 is 15 amino acids long. For the CDR3, the DNA is TGTGCCAGCAGCTTGTGGGCGGGGGCCTCCTACGAGCAGTACTTC. Translated, it gives CASSLWAGASYEQYF.

The V and J genes are TRBV13 and TRBJ2-5; 9 bases fit TRBD1. There are 14 residues in the CDR3. From germline, CDR1 is PRHDT and CDR2 FYEKMQ (reference sequence). V shed 5 bases and J 5 bases; nucleotides not matched to a gene: 6. CDR3 sequence (DNA): TGTGCCAGCAGCCAGCGGACAGGGGATGAGACCCAGTACTTC. Translated, it gives CASSQRTGDETQYF.

This clonotype was observed many times. This chain connects TRBV7-8 to TRBJ1-1; 8 bases match TRBD1. Trimming cost V 4 bases and J 6 bases; bases outside gene matches: 10. Germline V gives CDR1 SGHVS, CDR2 FQNEAQ. The length of the CDR3 is 15 residues. The CDR3 here is CASSSSPGQGAEAFF. CDR3 DNA: TGTGCCAGCAGCTCCAGCCCAGGACAGGGTGCTGAAGCTTTCTTT.

A single count supports this clonotype. The rearrangement joins TRBV27 to TRBJ1-5, with 8 bases aligning to TRBD1. The germline CDR1 and CDR2 sequences are MNHEY and SMNVEV (reference sequence). The CDR3 spans 14 residues. V was clipped by 5 bases and J by 5 bases; unmatched bases: 5. The CDR3 region has the DNA TGTGCCAGCAGTCCAGGGGGCGAAGATCAGCCCCAGCATTTT. Translated, it gives CASSPGGEDQPQHF.

The V and J genes are TRBV27 and TRBJ1-1; D gene ambiguous. Germline V lookup: CDR1 MNHEY, CDR2 SMNVEV (reference sequence). CDR3 length: 16 amino acids. V dropped 8 bases and J dropped 0 bases, with 19 bases sitting between them. CDR3 nucleotide sequence: TGTGCCAGCGTCCTCACGCCGGGCAGGCTGAACACTGAAGCTTTCTTT. Protein product: CASVLTPGRLNTEAFF.

This clonotype was counted only a few times. V is TRBV19 and J is TRBJ2-2, with a possible D match to TRBD1 (6 bases). The CDR3 runs 12 residues. V lost 10 bases and J lost 6, with 12 bases in between. Germline-derived CDR1 and CDR2 are LNHDA and SQIVND (reference sequence). The CDR3 DNA sequence: TGTGCCACCGAACAGGGATCCGGGGAGCTGTTTTTT. It encodes CATEQGSGELFF.

The V call is TRBV28, the J call TRBJ2-2; TRBD1 matches 9 bases. Germline lookup yields CDR1 MDHEN and CDR2 SYDVKM. The CDR3 runs to 16 residues. V lost 8 bases to trimming and J lost 5 bases; unmatched junction nucleotides: 12. The CDR3 protein is CASSNPGQGWTGELFF. Here the CDR3 DNA reads TGTGCCAGCTCCAACCCCGGACAGGGGTGGACCGGGGAGCTGTTTTTT.

The chain has TRBV7-9 and TRBJ1-1, with D maybe TRBD1 (5 bases). Trimming removed 1 base at V and 10 bases at J, with 13 bases between. The CDR3 is 13 residues long. The V gene's germline CDR1 is SEHNR and CDR2 FQNEAQ (reference sequence). CDR3 protein: CASSLGQRQGAFF. The CDR3 bases are TGTGCCAGCAGCTTAGGCCAGCGTCAGGGAGCTTTCTTT.

A few counts support this clonotype. The rearrangement joins TRBV2 to TRBJ2-5, with 10 bases identical to TRBD2. Per the germline V gene, CDR1 is SNHLY and CDR2 is FYNNEI. V gave up 3 bases and J gave up 1 base; unmatched junction bases: 5. The CDR3 totals 16 residues. CDR3 in amino acids: CASSDPSGGPQETQYF. In DNA, the CDR3 is TGTGCCAGCAGTGACCCTAGCGGGGGCCCCCAAGAGACCCAGTACTTC.

This clonotype showed up many times. The gene calls are TRBV7-8 and TRBJ2-5; no definite D call. The CDR3 covers 13 residues. CDR1 is SGHVS, CDR2 FQNEAQ, per germline. Trimming removed 3 bases at V and 2 bases at J, with 7 bases between. CDR3 bases: TGTGCCAGCAGCTTTAAAGTTCAAGAGACCCAGTACTTC. Amino acids: CASSFKVQETQYF.

The chain links TRBV7-8 to TRBJ1-6; no reliable D call. The CDR3 runs to 15 residues. Trimming removed 4 bases at V and 6 bases at J, with 13 bases between. Germline CDR1 and CDR2: SGHVS and FQNEAQ. Here the CDR3 DNA reads TGTGCCAGCAGCTCAACGCGTCAGACTAATTCACCCCTCCACTTT. This translates into CASSSTRQTNSPLHF.

This clonotype has only a few counts. This chain uses TRBV20-1 with TRBJ2-1, with TRBD2 identical over 12 bases. The CDR3 extends over 16 amino acids. Germline CDR1 is DFQATT and CDR2 is SNEGSKA (reference sequence). V lost 1 base, J lost 8 bases, and 9 bases stayed unmatched. This CDR3 is CSARGSSGGALYEQFF. The CDR3 DNA reads as TGCAGTGCTAGAGGCTCTAGCGGGGGGGCGCTTTATGAGCAGTTCTTC.

The chain links TRBV20-1 to TRBJ2-3, with D maybe TRBD2 (5 bases). The germline V gene has CDR1 DFQATT and CDR2 SNEGSKA (reference sequence). The CDR3 has 16 residues. V lost 4 bases and J lost 0, with 17 bases in between. CDR3 in amino acids: CSATLLVTGSTDTQYF. As DNA, the CDR3 is TGCAGTGCTACACTCCTCGTAACGGGGAGCACAGATACGCAGTATTTT.

The rearrangement links TRBV12-5 to TRBJ1-2, with TRBD1 as a possible D gene (6 bases). The germline V gene has CDR1 LGHNT and CDR2 FRNRAP. The CDR3 consists of 14 residues. Trimming cost V 2 bases and J 3 bases, with 10 bases left between them. This CDR3 is CASGLSRTDYGYTF. CDR3 coding DNA: TGTGCTAGTGGTTTGTCTAGGACAGACTATGGCTACACCTTC.

This clonotype was seen only a few times. This rearrangement joins TRBV6-5 to TRBJ2-2; D is uncertain. V lost 5 bases and J 6 bases, leaving 13 bases between the germline ends. Germline values: CDR1 MNHEY, CDR2 SVGAGI. This CDR3 contains 14 residues. In DNA, the CDR3 is TGTGCCAGCAGTATGGTCATTGGGTCCGGGGAGCTGTTTTTT. It encodes CASSMVIGSGELFF.